Shown below are 10 T cell receptor beta chains from a single sample sequenced in a study of shared clonotypes between healthy human individuals. TCRdb's copy holds only in-frame clones and misses some; the assay was immunoSEQ multiplex PCR. Here the sample spans 950,000 to 1,100,000 clones, about 75% being singletons. The sample was memory CD4+ T cells sorted from blood. Described subset: CD45RA-negative fraction. These receptors were obtained from a man aged 18 to 29 in good health.

The chain carries TRBV28 and TRBJ2-7; 7 bases are a match to TRBD2. This CDR3 is 14 amino acids long. Germline values: CDR1 MDHEN, CDR2 SYDVKM. The junction had 7 bases not matched to a gene; V was cut back by 5 bases and J by 3 bases. CDR3 sequence (DNA): TGTGCCAGCAGTCTAAGTAGCGGGCACTACGAGCAGTACTTC. The encoded protein is CASSLSSGHYEQYF. The whole variable domain, filled in from reference TRBV28 and TRBJ2-7, reads DVKVTQSSRYLVKRTGEKVFLECVQDMDHENMFWYRQDPGLGLRLIYFSYDVKMKEKGDIPEGYSVSREKKERFSLILESASTNQTSMYLCASSLSSGHYEQYFGPGTRLTVT.

This clone has only a few counts. The chain recombines TRBV19 with TRBJ1-5; D unresolved. Per germline, CDR1 LNHDA and CDR2 SQIVND (reference sequence). The CDR3 sequence is 13 residues long. Trimming left V 3 bases short and J 7 bases short, with 10 bases between. The CDR3 region is CASSIAQYQPQHF. DNA of the CDR3: TGTGCCAGTAGTATCGCCCAGTACCAGCCCCAGCATTTT. The variable domain in full, completed from reference TRBV19 and TRBJ1-5, reads DGGITQSPKYLFRKEGQNVTLSCEQNLNHDAMYWYRQDPGQGLRLIYYSQIVNDFQKGDIAEGYSVSREKKESFPLTVTSAQKNPTAFYLCASSIAQYQPQHFGDGTRLSIL.

This clone was seen a handful of times. The V and J genes are TRBV7-9 and TRBJ2-3, with 10 positions matching TRBD2. Germline V gives CDR1 SEHNR, CDR2 FQNEAQ (reference sequence). Trimming removed 6 bases from V and 6 bases from J; junction bases left unmatched: 18. CDR3 length: 18 amino acids. The CDR3 loop reads CASRTTATSGRAEDTQYF. Written as DNA, the CDR3 is TGTGCCAGCAGAACTACGGCCACGAGCGGGAGGGCCGAGGATACGCAGTATTTT.

This chain links TRBV27 with TRBJ1-2; tentative D call: TRBD1 (6 bases). CDR3 size: 13 residues. Per germline, CDR1 MNHEY and CDR2 SMNVEV (reference sequence). Trimming cost V 4 bases and J 3 bases, with 9 bases left between them. The CDR3 coding sequence is TGTGCCAGCAGTTCGGACAGTTACTATGGCTACACCTTC. It is translated as CASSSDSYYGYTF.

This clone has more than one count but fewer than ten. The chain has TRBV7-2 and TRBJ1-1; a weak D match, TRBD1 (5 bases). V lost 2 bases, J lost 6 bases, and 19 bases lay in between. Germline V gene sequence: CDR1 SGHTA, CDR2 FQGNSA. The CDR3 runs to 16 residues. The CDR3 loop is CASSLFQNWGDAEAFF. As DNA, the CDR3 is TGTGCCAGCAGCTTATTTCAGAATTGGGGGGACGCTGAAGCTTTCTTT.

The V gene is TRBV11-2, the J gene TRBJ2-7, with D hard to call. The V gene's germline CDR1 is SGHAT and CDR2 FQNNGV. The ends were cut back, 1 base at V and 0 bases at J, with 13 bases in the middle. This CDR3 has 16 residues. CDR3 nucleotide sequence: TGTGCCAGCAGCTTAGCGATGAATGGAGACTCCTACGAGCAGTACTTC. Its protein product is CASSLAMNGDSYEQYF. The whole variable domain, remainder taken from reference TRBV11-2 and TRBJ2-7, is EAGVAQSPRYKIIEKRQSVAFWCNPISGHATLYWYQQILGQGPKLLIQFQNNGVVDDSQLPKDRFSAERLKGVDSTLKIQPAKLEDSAVYLCASSLAMNGDSYEQYFGPGTRLTVT.

This chain links TRBV7-2 with TRBJ2-5; TRBD1 matches at 7 bases. CDR3 length equals 11 residues. The J segment lost 12 bases and the V segment lost 4 bases, leaving 5 bases of the junction unmatched. Germline assignment: CDR1 SGHTA and CDR2 FQGNSA. CDR3 protein: CASSSDRAKYF. In DNA form, the CDR3 reads TGTGCCAGCAGCTCCGACAGGGCGAAGTACTTC. Drawing the rest from reference TRBV7-2 and TRBJ2-5, the complete variable domain is GAGVSQSPSNKVTEKGKDVELRCDPISGHTALYWYRQSLGQGLEFLIYFQGNSAPDKSGLPSDRFSAERTGGSVSTLTIQRTQQEDSAVYLCASSSDRAKYFGPGTRLLVL.

The chain carries TRBV6-6 and TRBJ1-4; tentative D call: TRBD1 (5 bases). This CDR3 comprises 14 residues. CDR1 is MNHNY, CDR2 SVGAGI, per germline (reference sequence). V was clipped by 7 bases and J by 5 bases, with 14 bases between them. The CDR3 spells CASTAPGFNEKLFF. CDR3 sequence (DNA): TGTGCCAGCACCGCTCCAGGGTTCAATGAAAAACTGTTTTTT.

This clone was seen a single time. The chain combines TRBV7-9 with TRBJ2-5, with unresolved D. V lost 4 bases and J 1 base, leaving 16 bases between the germline ends. The CDR3 loop spans 16 amino acids. Germline-derived CDR1 and CDR2 are SEHNR and FQNEAQ (reference sequence). This CDR3 is CASSSARPGVQETQYF. The CDR3 DNA reads TGTGCCAGCAGCTCAGCTCGACCAGGCGTCCAAGAGACCCAGTACTTC.

In DNA form, the CDR3 reads TGTGCCAGCAGTTTTTGGGGGTCGGGCACTGAAGCTTTCTTT. As protein: CASSFWGSGTEAFF. This chain uses TRBV27 with TRBJ1-1, with TRBD1 as a possible D gene (5 bases). The germline gives CDR1 MNHEY, CDR2 SMNVEV (reference sequence). The CDR3 is 14 residues long. Trimming removed 3 bases at V and 4 bases at J, with 12 bases between.